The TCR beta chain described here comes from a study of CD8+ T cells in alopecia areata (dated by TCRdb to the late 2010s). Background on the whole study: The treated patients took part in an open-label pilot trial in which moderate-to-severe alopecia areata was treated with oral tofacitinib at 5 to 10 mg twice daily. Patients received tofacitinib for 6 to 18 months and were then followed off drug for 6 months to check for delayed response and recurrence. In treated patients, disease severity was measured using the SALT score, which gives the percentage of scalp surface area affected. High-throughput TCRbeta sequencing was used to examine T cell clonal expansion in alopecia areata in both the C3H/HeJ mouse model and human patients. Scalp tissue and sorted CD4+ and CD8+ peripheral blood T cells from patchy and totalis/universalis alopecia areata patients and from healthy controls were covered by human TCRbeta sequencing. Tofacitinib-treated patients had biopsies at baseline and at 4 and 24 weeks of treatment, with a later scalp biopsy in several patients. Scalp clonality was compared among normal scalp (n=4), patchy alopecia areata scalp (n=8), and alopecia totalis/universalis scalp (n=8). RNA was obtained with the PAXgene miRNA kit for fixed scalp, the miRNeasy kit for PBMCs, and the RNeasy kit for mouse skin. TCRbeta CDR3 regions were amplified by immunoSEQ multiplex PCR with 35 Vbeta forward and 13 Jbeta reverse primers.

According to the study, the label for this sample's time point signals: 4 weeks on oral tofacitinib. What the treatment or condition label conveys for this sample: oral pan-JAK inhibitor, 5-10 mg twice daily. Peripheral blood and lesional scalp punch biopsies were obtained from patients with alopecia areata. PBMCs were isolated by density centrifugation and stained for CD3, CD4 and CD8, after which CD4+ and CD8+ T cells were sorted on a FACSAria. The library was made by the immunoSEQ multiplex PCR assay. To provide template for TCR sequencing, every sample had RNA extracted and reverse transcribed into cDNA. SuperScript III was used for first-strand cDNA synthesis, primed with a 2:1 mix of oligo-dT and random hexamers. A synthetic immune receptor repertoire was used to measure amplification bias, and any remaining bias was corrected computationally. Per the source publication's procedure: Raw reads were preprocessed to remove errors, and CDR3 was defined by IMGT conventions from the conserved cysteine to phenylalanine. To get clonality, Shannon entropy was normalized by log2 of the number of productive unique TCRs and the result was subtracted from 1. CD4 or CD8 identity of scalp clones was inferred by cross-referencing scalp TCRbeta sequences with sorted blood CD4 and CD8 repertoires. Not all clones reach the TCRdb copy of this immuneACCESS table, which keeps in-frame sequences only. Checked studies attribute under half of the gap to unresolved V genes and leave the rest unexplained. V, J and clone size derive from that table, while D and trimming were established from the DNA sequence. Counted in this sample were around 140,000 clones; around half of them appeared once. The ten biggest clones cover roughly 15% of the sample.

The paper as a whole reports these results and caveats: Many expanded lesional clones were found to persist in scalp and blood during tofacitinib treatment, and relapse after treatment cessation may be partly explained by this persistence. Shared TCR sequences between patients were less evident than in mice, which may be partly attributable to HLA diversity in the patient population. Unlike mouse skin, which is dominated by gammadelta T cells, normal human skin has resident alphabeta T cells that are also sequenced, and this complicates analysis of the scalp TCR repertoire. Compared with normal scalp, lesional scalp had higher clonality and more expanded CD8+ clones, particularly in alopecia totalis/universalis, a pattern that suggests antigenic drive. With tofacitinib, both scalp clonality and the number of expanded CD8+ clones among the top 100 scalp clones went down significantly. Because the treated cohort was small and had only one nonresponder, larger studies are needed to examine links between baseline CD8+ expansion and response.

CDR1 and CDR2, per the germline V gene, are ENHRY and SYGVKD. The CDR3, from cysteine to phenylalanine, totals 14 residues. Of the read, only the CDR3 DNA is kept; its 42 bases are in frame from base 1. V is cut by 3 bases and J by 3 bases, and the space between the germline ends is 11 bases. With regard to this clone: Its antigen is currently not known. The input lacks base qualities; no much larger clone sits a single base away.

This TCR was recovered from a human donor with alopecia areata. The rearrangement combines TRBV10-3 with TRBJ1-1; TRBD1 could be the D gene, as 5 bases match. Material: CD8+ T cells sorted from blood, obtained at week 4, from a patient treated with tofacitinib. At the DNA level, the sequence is TGTGCCATCAGTGAATCGGCGGGGGACACTGAAGCTTTCTTT. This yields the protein CAISESAGDTEAFF.